A selection of T cell receptor beta chains follows, all from one sample in a study of blood T cell repertoires in COVID-19. Using immunoSEQ multiplex PCR, the repertoire was profiled, and TCRdb retains in-frame clones only, with some absent. The sample lists about 210,000 clones; roughly 80% were seen once. Sequencing was done on a sample of peripheral blood. Receptor source: a woman of 80 years or more with COVID-19, enrolled during active disease. Each CDR3 is given with its conserved first and last residue. The order of the fields is V gene, D gene, J gene, CDR3 protein. A D gene is named only where the DNA matches it firmly.

TRBV5-5,-,TRBJ1-4,CASSSGFIGEKLFF
TRBV7-3,TRBD2,TRBJ2-1,CASSRTSGSTYNEQFF
TRBV9,-,TRBJ1-4,CASSVRDSREKLFF
TRBV5-1,TRBD1,TRBJ1-3,CASSEGTARNTIYF
TRBV4-1,TRBD1,TRBJ1-4,CASSQASGGPNEKLFF
TRBV5-6,-,TRBJ1-2,CASSLYGDTTSYGYTF
TRBV7-9,TRBD2,TRBJ2-3,CASSSSGGGPDTQYF
TRBV4-2,TRBD2,TRBJ2-3,CASSQDGGSRSDTQYF
TRBV11-1,-,TRBJ2-7,CASSSSLEQYF
TRBV19,TRBD1,TRBJ1-5,CASSIGDRGGGQPQHF
TRBV24-1,TRBD1,TRBJ2-2,CATSDPRQGAGELFF
TRBV6-5,-,TRBJ1-1,CASHLRGNTEAFF
TRBV3-1/TRBV3-2,-,TRBJ2-4,CASSQDRGNIQYF
TRBV19,TRBD1,TRBJ1-4,CASSPQQGGNEKLFF